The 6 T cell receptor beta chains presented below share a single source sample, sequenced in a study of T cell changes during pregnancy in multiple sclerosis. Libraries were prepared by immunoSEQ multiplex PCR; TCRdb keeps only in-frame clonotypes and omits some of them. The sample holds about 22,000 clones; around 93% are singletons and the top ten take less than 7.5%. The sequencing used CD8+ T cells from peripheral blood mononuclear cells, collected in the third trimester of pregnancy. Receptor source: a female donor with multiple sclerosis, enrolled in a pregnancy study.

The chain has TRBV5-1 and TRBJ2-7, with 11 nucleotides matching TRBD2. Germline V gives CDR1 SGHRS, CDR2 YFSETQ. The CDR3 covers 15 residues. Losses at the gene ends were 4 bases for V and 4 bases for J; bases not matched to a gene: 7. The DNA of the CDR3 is TGCGCCAGCAGCCAGGGACTAGCGGAGGTATACGAGCAGTACTTC. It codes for CASSQGLAEVYEQYF.

The CDR3 loop reads CASSLIRAAGEADTQYF. In DNA form, the CDR3 reads TGTGCCAGCAGTTTAATTCGGGCGGCGGGAGAGGCAGATACGCAGTATTTT. The chain couples TRBV28 to TRBJ2-3; 7 positions match TRBD2. CDR3 length: 17 amino acids. Trimming removed 2 bases from V and 4 bases from J; junction bases left unmatched: 12. Germline assignment: CDR1 MDHEN and CDR2 SYDVKM.

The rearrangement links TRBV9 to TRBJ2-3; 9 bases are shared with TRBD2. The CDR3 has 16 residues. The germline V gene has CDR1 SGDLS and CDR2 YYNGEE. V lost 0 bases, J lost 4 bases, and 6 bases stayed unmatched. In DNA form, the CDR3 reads TGTGCCAGCAGCGTAGAGGGCGGGGGGGCCGCAGATACGCAGTATTTT. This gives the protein CASSVEGGGAADTQYF.

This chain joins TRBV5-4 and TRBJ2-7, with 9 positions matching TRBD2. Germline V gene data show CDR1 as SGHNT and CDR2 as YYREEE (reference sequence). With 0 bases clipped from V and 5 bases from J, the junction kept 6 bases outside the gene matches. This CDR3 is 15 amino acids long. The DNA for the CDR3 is TGTGCCAGCAGCTTGGGCCAGCGGGGGGCCGACGAGCAGTACTTC. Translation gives CASSLGQRGADEQYF.

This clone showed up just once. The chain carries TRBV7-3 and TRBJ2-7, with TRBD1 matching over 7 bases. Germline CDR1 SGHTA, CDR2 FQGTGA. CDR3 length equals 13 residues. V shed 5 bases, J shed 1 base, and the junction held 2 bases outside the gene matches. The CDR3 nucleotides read TGTGCCAGCAGCGCGACAGGGTCCTACGAGCAGTACTTC. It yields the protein CASSATGSYEQYF. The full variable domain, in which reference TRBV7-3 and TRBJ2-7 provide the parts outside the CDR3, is GAGVSQTPSNKVTEKGKYVELRCDPISGHTALYWYRQSLGQGPEFLIYFQGTGAADDSGLPNDRFFAVRPEGSVSTLKIQRTERGDSAVYLCASSATGSYEQYFGPGTRLTVT.

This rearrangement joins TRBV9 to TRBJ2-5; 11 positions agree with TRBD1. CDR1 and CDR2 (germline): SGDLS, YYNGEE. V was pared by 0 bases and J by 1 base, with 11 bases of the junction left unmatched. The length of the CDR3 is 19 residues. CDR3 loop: CASSVGSIMGTGGQETQYF. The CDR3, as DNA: TGTGCCAGCAGCGTAGGTTCAATTATGGGGACAGGGGGCCAAGAGACCCAGTACTTC.